The entry below gives a single T cell receptor beta chain sequence along with its context. Its antigen is unknown. The sample originates from a study of T cell repertoires in cytomegalovirus infection. Study overall: Both recently identified HLA-C-restricted and well-studied HLA-B-restricted CMV epitopes were used in the study. CMV infection and matching HLA type were both indicated by public TCR beta signatures. General observations from the study: HLA-C-restricted CMV clonotypes gave the most frequent clonotype in two of eight donors. Cumulative frequency (of public TCR beta family members) identified carriers of CMV plus the relevant HLA.

One entry per CDR3 protein results from TCRdb running MiXCR on the reads. The data contain some 900,000 distinct CDR3 sequences, approximately 29% of them singletons. The length of the CDR3 is 19 residues. The germline CDR1 and CDR2 sequences are MDHEN and SYDVKM. Between the trimmed V and J ends, which lost 3 bases and 0 bases, there was a span of 22 bases. This receptor was identified in a human donor in good health (CMV status not recorded). Some clones in this sample may be carry-over from other donors' samples. This sample comprised cultured CD8+ T cells from PBMCs, obtained from culture after CMV antigen stimulation. The genes are TRBV28 and TRBJ2-3; D may be TRBD2 (7 bases). The CDR3 sequence is CASSFGGSTGRGSTDTQYF. The DNA for the CDR3 is TGTGCCAGCAGTTTCGGGGGATCTACAGGGAGGGGAAGCACAGATACGCAGTATTTT.